The clone carrying this TCR beta chain was counted a few times. No antigen is known for it. These data belong to a study of OX40 agonist ivuxolimab in advanced cancers. Overall study findings and caveats: Normalized T-cell clonal expansion was also low in some nonresponders.

Germline V gene sequence: CDR1 SGHAT, CDR2 FQNNGV. The CDR3 is 14 residues long. V shed 2 bases and J shed 1 base, with 6 bases lying between them. The table came from immunoSEQ multiplex PCR; TCRdb's copy has only in-frame clones and leaves some out. The sample has 84,000 or so clones, approximately 90% seen once. The TCR was taken from an adult with an advanced solid tumor such as melanoma, head and neck, liver or kidney cancer. The sequenced sample was CD4+ or CD8+ T cells sorted from blood, obtained in a trial of the OX40 agonist ivuxolimab. The rearrangement links TRBV11-2 to TRBJ1-5; D unclear. CDR3 nucleotide sequence: TGTGCCAGCAGCTTACATGGGAGCAATCAGCCCCAGCATTTT. It translates to CASSLHGSNQPQHF.